This T cell receptor beta chain was documented in a study of persistence of HIV-infected CD4 T cells. Germline values: CDR1 LGHNA, CDR2 YNFKEQ. Losses at the gene ends were 7 bases for V and 0 bases for J; bases not matched to a gene: 15. There are 20 residues in the CDR3. This was the immunoSEQ version 4 assay in survey mode. The method was immunoSEQ multiplex PCR; TCRdb's version includes in-frame clones alone and lacks a portion of them. The sample includes 30,000 or so clones, roughly 80% seen only once; the top ten take over 0.7%. Comments on this clone: Its antigen is undetermined.

Cells were stimulated with CMV-infected fibroblast lysates at roughly 9.1 ug/mL. CD40L-negative CD69-negative CD45RO-high memory CD4+ T cells were sorted as populations depleted of antigen-responding cells. The sequence came from an adult man with HIV who was CMV-seropositive. The chain joins TRBV4-2 to TRBJ2-6; 10 bases fit TRBD1. The sequencing used CD4+ T cells sorted from PBMCs after approximately 20-hour stimulation, collected from a patient who received antiretroviral therapy. CDR3 DNA sequence: TGTGCCAGCACAAACCTCTGGACAGGGGGGTTCCTCTCTGGGGCCAACGTCCTGACTTTC. Encoded protein: CASTNLWTGGFLSGANVLTF.